Listed here are 22 T cell receptor beta chains from one sample, sequenced in a study of molecular identifiers for immune sequencing clone quantification. In TCRdb, the PCR reads were re-called with MiXCR into one record per CDR3 protein. In the table there are about 630,000 distinct CDR3 sequences, 25% of which are singletons. Sample: naive CD8+ T cells from blood, with Jurkat cell RNA spiked in. Subset of the sample: FACS-sorted CD8+CD4-CCR7+CD45RA+ naive T cells. The source is a human donor in good health. Some libraries in this study had Jurkat cell RNA spiked in.

The rearrangement joins TRBV30 to TRBJ1-6; 10 nucleotides agree with TRBD1. J was trimmed by 10 bases and V by 3 bases; bases with no gene match: 9. This CDR3 contains 15 residues. Germline V CDR1 and CDR2: GTSNPN, SVGIG (reference sequence). The CDR3, as DNA: TGTGCCTGGAGCGGGGGACAGGGGAGGCAGTCACCCCTCCACTTT. Protein sequence: CAWSGGQGRQSPLHF.

This clonotype was counted between two and nine times. The chain carries TRBV4-3 and TRBJ2-4, with D perhaps TRBD1 or TRBD2 (5 bases each). Trimming took off 0 bases at V and 9 bases at J, with 12 bases between the two ends. The germline V gene encodes CDR1 LGHNA and CDR2 YSLEER. The CDR3 has 14 residues. CDR3: CASSQDWGTGIQYF. The CDR3 region has the DNA TGCGCCAGCAGCCAAGATTGGGGGACGGGCATTCAGTACTTC.

This clonotype was observed a few times. The chain joins TRBV20-1 to TRBJ2-5; 7 nucleotides align to TRBD1. Germline values: CDR1 DFQATT, CDR2 SNEGSKA (reference sequence). V dropped 3 bases and J dropped 2; count of bases not matched to a gene: 6. This CDR3 is built from 14 residues. The CDR3 nucleotides are TGCAGTGCTAGGAGGACAGGAATGCAAGAGACCCAGTACTTC. This encodes CSARRTGMQETQYF.

This clonotype was recorded many times. The chain links TRBV4-3 to TRBJ2-3, with 8 bases that match TRBD2. The CDR3 contains 17 residues. Germline CDR1 reads LGHNA; CDR2 reads YSLEER. V gave up 0 bases and J gave up 2 bases; unmatched junction bases: 7. CDR3 amino acids: CASSQDSTSGFTDTQYF. For the CDR3, the DNA is TGCGCCAGCAGCCAAGATTCCACTAGCGGCTTCACAGATACGCAGTATTTT.

This clonotype was observed many times. This chain joins TRBV7-2 and TRBJ2-5; TRBD1 or TRBD2 may be the D gene (6 bases each). The CDR3 runs 16 residues. Germline CDR1 SGHTA, CDR2 FQGNSA. Trimming removed 1 base from V and 1 base from J, with 13 bases in between. The CDR3 DNA reads TGTGCCAGCAGCTTAGAAAGGGGGGACTTCCAAGAGACCCAGTACTTC. Protein product: CASSLERGDFQETQYF.

This clonotype was observed a few times. The chain uses TRBV28 and TRBJ2-7; 8 bases fit TRBD1. Looked up from germline, CDR1 is MDHEN and CDR2 is SYDVKM. The CDR3 runs 13 residues. V was pared by 10 bases and J by 6 bases, with 11 bases of the junction left unmatched. CDR3 nucleotide sequence: TGTGCCATCGTGAACAGGGGGAATGGCGAGCAGTACTTC. Its protein is CAIVNRGNGEQYF. Complete variable domain (other parts from reference TRBV28 and TRBJ2-7): DVKVTQSSRYLVKRTGEKVFLECVQDMDHENMFWYRQDPGLGLRLIYFSYDVKMKEKGDIPEGYSVSREKKERFSLILESASTNQTSMYLCAIVNRGNGEQYFGPGTRLTVT.

This clonotype was counted between two and nine times. This may be a read error, as it is one base from a much larger clone. For the CDR3, the DNA is TGTGCCAGCAGCTGGGGGCCAAGGCCGCAAGAGCCCCAGTACTTC. It translates to CASSWGPRPQEPQYF. The rearrangement uses TRBV7-8 and TRBJ2-5; weak D call: TRBD1 (6 bases). CDR3 length: 15 amino acids. Germline V gives CDR1 SGHVS, CDR2 FQNEAQ.

This clonotype came up many times. J is TRBJ2-3 and V is TRBV20-1; possibly TRBD1 for D (6 bases). The V and J ends lost 5 bases and 4 bases respectively, with 19 bases between them. CDR1 and CDR2 (germline): DFQATT, SNEGSKA (reference sequence). The CDR3 is 15 amino acids. Written as DNA, the CDR3 is TGCAGTGCTTGGCGACCAGGGGATGTCGCAGATACGCAGTATTTT. As protein: CSAWRPGDVADTQYF.

This clonotype was detected many times. The chain carries TRBV6-6 and TRBJ1-5, with 8 bases identical to TRBD1. The ends lost 2 bases at V and 4 bases at J; junction bases unmatched: 7. This CDR3 is 16 amino acids long. Germline CDR1 reads MNHNY; CDR2 reads SVGAGI (reference sequence). This CDR3 is CASSYATGTGNQPQHF. The CDR3 region has the DNA TGTGCCAGCAGTTACGCTACCGGGACAGGAAATCAGCCCCAGCATTTT.

This clonotype has just a few counts. One junction end disagrees with the germline gene, perhaps due to a read error. CDR3 protein: CASSYFSTDTQYF. The CDR3 DNA is TGTGCCAGCAGCTATTTTAGCACAGATACGCAGTATTTT. V and J are TRBV5-3 and TRBJ2-3; D remains unclear. TRBV5-3 is an open reading frame whose function is uncertain. The length of the CDR3 is 13 residues.

Turning to this clonotype: A read error is possible here, since a much larger clone lies one base away. J is TRBJ2-1 and V is TRBV7-8, with D perhaps given as TRBD1 or TRBD2 (6 bases each). The CDR3 sequence is 13 residues long. Trimming removed 5 bases at V and 9 bases at J, with 14 bases between. Germline CDR1 SGHVS, CDR2 FQNEAQ. CDR3 amino acids: CASSRGAALEQFF. For the CDR3, the DNA is TGTGCCAGCAGCAGGGGGGCCGCGCTTGAGCAGTTCTTC.

This clonotype was recorded at least ten times. The V call is TRBV15, the J call TRBJ1-1; the D is unclear. The V end lost 0 bases, the J end lost 8 bases, and 10 bases lay between the germline ends. Germline V gene sequence: CDR1 LNHNV, CDR2 YYDKDF (reference sequence). CDR3 length: 13 amino acids. This chain's CDR3 is CATSRDGGGEAFF. CDR3 bases: TGTGCCACCAGCAGAGATGGCGGAGGAGAAGCTTTCTTT.

Note on this clonotype: The junction departs from the called germline gene at one end, perhaps through a read error. The chain uses TRBV29-1 and TRBJ2-1; 7 nucleotides agree with TRBD2. Germline lookup yields CDR1 SQVTM and CDR2 ANQGSEA. This CDR3 spans 12 amino acids. CDR3 loop: CSVAGGYNERFF. DNA for the CDR3: TGCAGCGTTGCCGGGGGGTACAATGAGCGGTTCTTC.

V and J are TRBV19 and TRBJ2-1, with 9 nucleotides matching TRBD2. The V gene end was trimmed by 6 bases and the J gene end by 4 bases; junction bases not matched to a gene: 7. Per the germline V gene, CDR1 is LNHDA and CDR2 is SQIVND (reference sequence). This CDR3 is built from 15 residues. The CDR3 loop reads CASSLSGRRYNEQFF. For the CDR3, the DNA is TGTGCCAGTAGCCTCAGCGGGAGGAGGTACAATGAGCAGTTCTTC.

In its sample, this clonotype was seen a few times. The CDR3 coding sequence is TGTGCCTGGAGTTCACTAGCGGGTCACTCCTACAATGAGCAGTTCTTC. As protein: CAWSSLAGHSYNEQFF. The chain couples TRBV30 to TRBJ2-1; 9 bases match TRBD2. The junction had 5 bases not matched to a gene; V was cut back by 2 bases and J by 0 bases. There are 16 residues in the CDR3. The V gene's germline CDR1 is GTSNPN and CDR2 SVGIG (reference sequence).

The chain has TRBV20-1 and TRBJ2-1, with TRBD1 matching 7 bases. The CDR3 length is 13 residues. V lost 5 bases and J lost 5; bases outside the gene matches: 6. CDR1 is DFQATT and CDR2 is SNEGSKA in the germline V gene (reference sequence). CDR3 DNA sequence: TGCAGTGCTGAGGACAGGACGCACAATGAGCAGTTCTTC. Translated: CSAEDRTHNEQFF.

In this sample, this clonotype turned up many times. This chain joins TRBV6-6 and TRBJ2-7; either TRBD1 or TRBD2 may fit D (5 bases each). The germline V gene encodes CDR1 MNHNY and CDR2 SVGAGI (reference sequence). Trimming took off 6 bases at V and 4 bases at J, with 16 bases between the two ends. This CDR3 spans 14 amino acids. The CDR3 region has the DNA TGTGCCAGCAGCAAGGGGATGAGGGTATACGAGCAGTACTTC. Its translation is CASSKGMRVYEQYF.

Worth noting for this clonotype: Only one base separates this from a far larger clonotype, so it likely reflects a read error. Given the absence of the conserved phenylalanine or tryptophan at the CDR3 end, a read error is likely. J is TRBJ2-3 and V is TRBV7-6; 10 bases line up with TRBD2. V dropped 2 bases and J dropped 3; count of bases not matched to a gene: 2. The CDR3 is made up of 15 amino acids. From germline, CDR1 is SGHVS and CDR2 FNYEAQ. CDR3 amino acids: CASSLIAGGTDTQYL. The CDR3 bases are TGTGCCAGCAGCTTAATAGCGGGGGGTACAGATACGCAGTATCTT.

This clonotype came up many times. This sequence joins TRBV28 and TRBJ1-1; D not resolved. The CDR3 contains 12 residues. Trimming removed 5 bases from V and 4 bases from J, with 8 bases in between. The V gene's germline CDR1 is MDHEN and CDR2 SYDVKM. The CDR3 coding sequence is TGTGCCAGCAGTAAGGGAGGCACTGAAGCTTTCTTT. This encodes CASSKGGTEAFF.

The V gene is TRBV3-1, the J gene TRBJ2-5, with 12 bases fitting TRBD2. After removal of 6 bases from V and 5 bases from J, the junction contained 19 bases not matched to a gene. This CDR3 has 19 residues. The germline V gene encodes CDR1 LGHDT and CDR2 YNNKEL (reference sequence). Here the CDR3 reads CASRPLSGLAGPQEETQYF. CDR3 nucleotides: TGTGCCAGCAGACCCCTATCTGGACTAGCGGGGCCGCAGGAGGAGACCCAGTACTTC.

In regard to this clonotype: A much more abundant neighbour one base away suggests this may be a read error. The chain recombines TRBV5-6 with TRBJ2-7, with D perhaps TRBD2 (6 bases). This CDR3 is built from 16 residues. Germline V lookup: CDR1 SGHDT, CDR2 YYEEEE. The CDR3 reads CASSLSYLTSPYGQYF. For the CDR3, the DNA is TGTGCCAGCAGCTTGTCTTATTTGACTAGTCCCTACGGGCAGTACTTC.

In this sample, this clonotype turned up many times. This chain links TRBV7-9 with TRBJ1-3; weak D call: TRBD1 (5 bases). CDR3 size: 14 residues. V was shortened by 5 bases and J by 0 bases, with 8 bases between the two germline ends. Germline loops: CDR1 SEHNR, CDR2 FQNEAQ (reference sequence). The CDR3 protein is CASSDSNSGNTIYF. In DNA form, the CDR3 reads TGTGCCAGCAGCGACAGCAACTCTGGAAACACCATATATTTT.